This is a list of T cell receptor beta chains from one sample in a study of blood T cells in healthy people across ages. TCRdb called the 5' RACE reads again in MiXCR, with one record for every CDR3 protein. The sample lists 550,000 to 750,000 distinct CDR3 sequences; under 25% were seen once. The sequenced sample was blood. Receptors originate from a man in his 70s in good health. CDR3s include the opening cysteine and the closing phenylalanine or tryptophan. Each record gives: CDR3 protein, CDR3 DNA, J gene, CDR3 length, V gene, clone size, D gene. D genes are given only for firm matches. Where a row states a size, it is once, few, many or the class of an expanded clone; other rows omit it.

cdr3_aa: CASSPSGQKVALHF
cdr3_nt: TGTGCCAGCTCACCTTCGGGACAGAAGGTAGCCCTCCACTTT
j_call: TRBJ1-6
cdr3_length: 14
v_call: TRBV18
clone_size: -
d_call: TRBD1

cdr3_aa: CASSFPVVEYRGINQPQHF
cdr3_nt: TGTGCCAGCAGCTTTCCGGTAGTAGAGTACAGGGGGATCAATCAGCCCCAGCATTTT
j_call: TRBJ1-5
cdr3_length: 19
v_call: TRBV7-9
clone_size: -
d_call: TRBD1

cdr3_aa: CASAAAYEQYF
cdr3_nt: TGTGCCAGCGCTGCGGCCTACGAGCAGTACTTC
j_call: TRBJ2-7
cdr3_length: 11
v_call: TRBV2
clone_size: -
d_call: -

cdr3_aa: CASRGGREKLFF
cdr3_nt: TGTGCCAGCCGCGGGGGGCGAGAAAAACTGTTTTTT
j_call: TRBJ1-4
cdr3_length: 12
v_call: TRBV6-5
clone_size: -
d_call: -

cdr3_aa: CSARLGSGPPGEQFF
cdr3_nt: TGCAGTGCTAGGCTGGGTAGTGGACCCCCAGGGGAGCAGTTCTTC
j_call: TRBJ2-1
cdr3_length: 15
v_call: TRBV20-1
clone_size: few
d_call: -

cdr3_aa: CASARQGPSKNIQYF
cdr3_nt: TGTGCCAGCGCAAGACAGGGGCCTTCCAAAAACATTCAGTACTTC
j_call: TRBJ2-4
cdr3_length: 15
v_call: TRBV18
clone_size: -
d_call: TRBD1

cdr3_aa: CASKGGNTYEQYF
cdr3_nt: TGTGCCAGCAAAGGAGGGAACACCTACGAGCAGTACTTC
j_call: TRBJ2-7
cdr3_length: 13
v_call: TRBV6-1
clone_size: few
d_call: -

cdr3_aa: CASRTGGDNYEQYF
cdr3_nt: TGTGCCAGCAGAACAGGGGGGGATAACTACGAGCAGTACTTC
j_call: TRBJ2-7
cdr3_length: 14
v_call: TRBV28
clone_size: few
d_call: -

cdr3_aa: CASNNPGGPGNTIYF
cdr3_nt: TGTGCCAGCAACAACCCAGGGGGGCCTGGAAACACCATATATTTT
j_call: TRBJ1-3
cdr3_length: 15
v_call: TRBV6-5
clone_size: few
d_call: TRBD1

cdr3_aa: CASSPRAGVVGETQYF
cdr3_nt: TGTGCCAGCAGCCCAAGAGCGGGAGTGGTGGGGGAGACCCAGTACTTC
j_call: TRBJ2-5
cdr3_length: 16
v_call: TRBV11-1
clone_size: few
d_call: TRBD2

cdr3_aa: CVSSFLQRDEQFF
cdr3_nt: TGTGTCAGCAGTTTCTTACAGCGGGATGAGCAGTTCTTC
j_call: TRBJ2-1
cdr3_length: 13
v_call: TRBV27
clone_size: -
d_call: -

cdr3_aa: CATSTRTSGRGEQYF
cdr3_nt: TGTGCCACCTCGACAAGGACTAGCGGGAGAGGCGAGCAGTACTTC
j_call: TRBJ2-7
cdr3_length: 15
v_call: TRBV6-5
clone_size: few
d_call: TRBD2

cdr3_aa: CASSYSKLSSSTGTYF
cdr3_nt: TGTGCCAGCAGTTACTCGAAGTTAAGTTCTAGTACCGGCACGTACTTC
j_call: TRBJ2-7
cdr3_length: 16
v_call: TRBV6-5
clone_size: -
d_call: -

cdr3_aa: CSARDNAGWETQYF
cdr3_nt: TGCAGTGCTAGAGATAACGCGGGATGGGAGACCCAGTACTTC
j_call: TRBJ2-5
cdr3_length: 14
v_call: TRBV20-1
clone_size: -
d_call: -

cdr3_aa: CASSPQGTPAYEQYF
cdr3_nt: TGTGCCAGCAGCCCACAGGGGACCCCCGCTTACGAGCAGTACTTC
j_call: TRBJ2-7
cdr3_length: 15
v_call: TRBV7-8
clone_size: -
d_call: TRBD1

cdr3_aa: CATSDSASASGSADTQYF
cdr3_nt: TGTGCCACCAGTGATTCCGCCTCGGCTAGCGGGAGTGCAGATACGCAGTATTTT
j_call: TRBJ2-3
cdr3_length: 18
v_call: TRBV24-1
clone_size: few
d_call: TRBD2

cdr3_aa: CASKKAGALNEQFF
cdr3_nt: TGTGCCAGCAAGAAAGCGGGAGCTCTCAATGAGCAGTTCTTC
j_call: TRBJ2-1
cdr3_length: 14
v_call: TRBV2
clone_size: few
d_call: TRBD2

cdr3_aa: CASTRIAAGEQYF
cdr3_nt: TGTGCCAGCACCCGAATCGCGGCCGGCGAGCAGTACTTC
j_call: TRBJ2-7
cdr3_length: 13
v_call: TRBV6-5
clone_size: few
d_call: -

cdr3_aa: CASSEQGAPTAEAFF
cdr3_nt: TGTGCCAGCAGTGAACAGGGGGCCCCTACGGCTGAAGCTTTCTTT
j_call: TRBJ1-1
cdr3_length: 15
v_call: TRBV6-1
clone_size: few
d_call: TRBD1

cdr3_aa: CSVDKETQYF
cdr3_nt: TGCAGCGTTGACAAAGAGACCCAGTACTTC
j_call: TRBJ2-5
cdr3_length: 10
v_call: TRBV29-1
clone_size: few
d_call: -

cdr3_aa: CASSSGWGSRSYNEQFF
cdr3_nt: TGTGCCAGCAGCTCAGGGTGGGGGTCCCGCTCCTACAATGAGCAGTTCTTC
j_call: TRBJ2-1
cdr3_length: 17
v_call: TRBV9
clone_size: -
d_call: -

cdr3_aa: CASSLGEINEQFF
cdr3_nt: TGTGCCAGCAGTTTAGGAGAGATCAATGAGCAGTTCTTC
j_call: TRBJ2-1
cdr3_length: 13
v_call: TRBV12-3/TRBV12-4
clone_size: -
d_call: -

cdr3_aa: CSARGLAALYEQYF
cdr3_nt: TGCAGTGCTAGGGGACTAGCGGCCTTGTACGAGCAGTACTTC
j_call: TRBJ2-7
cdr3_length: 14
v_call: TRBV20-1
clone_size: many
d_call: TRBD2

cdr3_aa: CASSLGGTDYGYTF
cdr3_nt: TGCGCCAGCAGCTTGGGGGGGACAGACTATGGCTACACCTTC
j_call: TRBJ1-2
cdr3_length: 14
v_call: TRBV5-1
clone_size: -
d_call: TRBD1

cdr3_aa: CASSQGSGGNSPLHF
cdr3_nt: TGCGCCAGCAGCCAAGGGTCAGGGGGGAATTCACCCCTCCACTTT
j_call: TRBJ1-6
cdr3_length: 15
v_call: TRBV4-1
clone_size: -
d_call: TRBD1

cdr3_aa: CSARAPVRGPAEAFF
cdr3_nt: TGCAGTGCTAGAGCCCCAGTCCGGGGGCCCGCAGAAGCTTTCTTT
j_call: TRBJ1-1
cdr3_length: 15
v_call: TRBV20-1
clone_size: -
d_call: -

cdr3_aa: CASSQVASEQFF
cdr3_nt: TGTGCCAGCAGCCAAGTAGCTAGTGAGCAGTTCTTC
j_call: TRBJ2-1
cdr3_length: 12
v_call: TRBV3-1
clone_size: -
d_call: -

cdr3_aa: CASRGTGQGRNSPLHF
cdr3_nt: TGTGCCAGCAGGGGGACGGGACAGGGGCGAAATTCACCCCTCCACTTT
j_call: TRBJ1-6
cdr3_length: 16
v_call: TRBV27
clone_size: few
d_call: TRBD1

cdr3_aa: CASSPDSSHNEQFF
cdr3_nt: TGTGCCAGCAGTCCCGACTCATCCCACAATGAGCAGTTCTTC
j_call: TRBJ2-1
cdr3_length: 14
v_call: TRBV27
clone_size: many
d_call: -

cdr3_aa: CASSLDRTNTGELFF
cdr3_nt: TGCGCCAGCAGCTTGGACAGGACGAACACCGGGGAGCTGTTTTTT
j_call: TRBJ2-2
cdr3_length: 15
v_call: TRBV5-1
clone_size: many
d_call: -

cdr3_aa: CSARLLSGQGFEKLFF
cdr3_nt: TGCAGTGCTAGACTCTTATCGGGACAGGGGTTTGAAAAACTGTTTTTT
j_call: TRBJ1-4
cdr3_length: 16
v_call: TRBV20-1
clone_size: -
d_call: TRBD1

cdr3_aa: CASSFRTGALNSNQPQHF
cdr3_nt: TGTGCCAGCAGTTTTCGAACAGGGGCACTTAATAGCAATCAGCCCCAGCATTTT
j_call: TRBJ1-5
cdr3_length: 18
v_call: TRBV12-3/TRBV12-4
clone_size: many
d_call: TRBD1

cdr3_aa: CASRVQVAENTGELFF
cdr3_nt: TGTGCCAGCAGAGTACAAGTAGCCGAGAACACCGGGGAGCTGTTTTTT
j_call: TRBJ2-2
cdr3_length: 16
v_call: TRBV11-2
clone_size: -
d_call: -

cdr3_aa: CASSPGVGTGDYEQYF
cdr3_nt: TGTGCCAGCAGTCCCGGGGTGGGGACAGGAGACTACGAGCAGTACTTC
j_call: TRBJ2-7
cdr3_length: 16
v_call: TRBV25-1
clone_size: few
d_call: TRBD1

cdr3_aa: CASSYYGMNTEAFF
cdr3_nt: TGTGCCAGCAGTTATTACGGAATGAACACTGAAGCTTTCTTT
j_call: TRBJ1-1
cdr3_length: 14
v_call: TRBV6-2/TRBV6-3
clone_size: -
d_call: -

cdr3_aa: CSAIKLAEYNEQFF
cdr3_nt: TGCAGTGCTATTAAACTAGCGGAGTACAATGAGCAGTTCTTC
j_call: TRBJ2-1
cdr3_length: 14
v_call: TRBV20-1
clone_size: -
d_call: TRBD2

cdr3_aa: CASSPQLIRNEQFF
cdr3_nt: TGTGCCAGCAGCCCTCAGTTGATAAGGAATGAGCAGTTCTTC
j_call: TRBJ2-1
cdr3_length: 14
v_call: TRBV9
clone_size: -
d_call: -

cdr3_aa: CSARARDSYNSPLHF
cdr3_nt: TGCAGTGCTAGGGCTCGGGACAGCTATAATTCACCCCTCCACTTT
j_call: TRBJ1-6
cdr3_length: 15
v_call: TRBV20-1
clone_size: -
d_call: TRBD1

cdr3_aa: CSVEGLTSGTPSSYNEQFF
cdr3_nt: TGCAGCGTTGAGGGACTGACTAGCGGGACTCCAAGCTCCTACAATGAGCAGTTCTTC
j_call: TRBJ2-1
cdr3_length: 19
v_call: TRBV29-1
clone_size: few
d_call: TRBD2

cdr3_aa: CASSLMAGVYEQYF
cdr3_nt: TGTGCCAGCAGCTTAATGGCGGGAGTGTACGAGCAGTACTTC
j_call: TRBJ2-7
cdr3_length: 14
v_call: TRBV7-2
clone_size: -
d_call: TRBD2

cdr3_aa: CASRRDRVRNEQYF
cdr3_nt: TGTGCCAGCAGGCGGGACAGGGTAAGGAACGAGCAGTACTTC
j_call: TRBJ2-7
cdr3_length: 14
v_call: TRBV28
clone_size: -
d_call: TRBD1

cdr3_aa: CSAAGTSGRAGYEQYF
cdr3_nt: TGCAGTGCTGCCGGGACTAGCGGGAGAGCGGGCTACGAGCAGTACTTC
j_call: TRBJ2-7
cdr3_length: 16
v_call: TRBV20-1
clone_size: few
d_call: TRBD2

cdr3_aa: CASSLDRRSTDTQYF
cdr3_nt: TGTGCCAGCAGCTTGGACAGGCGTAGCACAGATACGCAGTATTTT
j_call: TRBJ2-3
cdr3_length: 15
v_call: TRBV5-5
clone_size: -
d_call: -

cdr3_aa: CASSSDRMNTEAFF
cdr3_nt: TGTGCCAGCAGCTCGGACAGGATGAACACTGAAGCTTTCTTT
j_call: TRBJ1-1
cdr3_length: 14
v_call: TRBV5-6
clone_size: few
d_call: TRBD1